The following is a TCR beta chain sequence with its context. The junction and the germline gene differ at one end; a read error may be behind it. Assay: immunoSEQ multiplex PCR; the TCRdb copy retains only in-frame clones and omits some. In the table there are about 46,000 clones, 88% of which are singletons. The data were obtained in a study of blood T cell repertoires in COVID-19. Background on the study: The origin of the acute and convalescent COVID-19 samples was the United States, Italy and Spain. From T cells, B-cell-depleted T cells, or PBMCs came the material, which was cDNA or gDNA.

The germline CDR1 and CDR2 sequences are SGHTA and FQGNSA. The CDR3 is made up of 12 amino acids. The sample was peripheral blood. The origin of this receptor is a man aged 50-60 years with active COVID-19. The rearrangement uses TRBV7-2 and TRBJ1-6; D is undetermined. The CDR3 DNA is TGTGCCAGCAGCCCCCGGGAGGGAGGGTGGAACTTT. Translated, it gives CASSPREGGWNF.